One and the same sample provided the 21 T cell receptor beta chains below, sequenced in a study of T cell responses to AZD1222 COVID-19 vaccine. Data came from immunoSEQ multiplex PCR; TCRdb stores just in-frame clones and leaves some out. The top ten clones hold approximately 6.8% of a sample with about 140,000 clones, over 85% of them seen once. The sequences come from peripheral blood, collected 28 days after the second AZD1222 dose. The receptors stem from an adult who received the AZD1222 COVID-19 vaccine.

The CDR3 sequence: CAISEEGWNSPLHF. CDR3 sequence (DNA): TGTGCCATCAGTGAGGAGGGTTGGAATTCACCCCTCCACTTT. The chain combines TRBV10-3 with TRBJ1-6; D is unresolved. The CDR3 contains 14 residues. Germline loops: CDR1 ENHRY, CDR2 SYGVKD. With 2 bases removed from V and 7 bases from J, the gap between germline ends came to 9 bases.

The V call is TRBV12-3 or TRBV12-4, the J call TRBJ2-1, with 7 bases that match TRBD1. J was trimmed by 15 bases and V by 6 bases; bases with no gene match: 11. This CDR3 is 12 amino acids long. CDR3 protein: CASSHDRAQGFF. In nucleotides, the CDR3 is TGTGCCAGCAGCCACGACAGGGCCCAGGGGTTCTTC.

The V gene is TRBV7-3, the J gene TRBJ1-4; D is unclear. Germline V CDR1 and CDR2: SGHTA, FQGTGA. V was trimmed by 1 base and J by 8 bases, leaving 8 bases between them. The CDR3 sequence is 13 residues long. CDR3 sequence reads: CASSLKSGEKLFF. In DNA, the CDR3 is TGTGCCAGCAGCTTAAAGTCTGGGGAAAAACTGTTTTTT.

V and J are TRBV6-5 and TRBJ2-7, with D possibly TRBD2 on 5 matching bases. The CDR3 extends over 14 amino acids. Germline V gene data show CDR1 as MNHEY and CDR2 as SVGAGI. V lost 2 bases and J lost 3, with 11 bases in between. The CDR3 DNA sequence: TGTGCCAGCAGTTACCGGCCACGGGACTACGAGCAGTACTTC. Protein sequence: CASSYRPRDYEQYF.

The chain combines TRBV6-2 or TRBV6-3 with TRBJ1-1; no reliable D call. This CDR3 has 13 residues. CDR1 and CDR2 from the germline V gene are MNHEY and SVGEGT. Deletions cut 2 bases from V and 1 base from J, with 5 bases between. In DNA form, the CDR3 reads TGTGCCAGCAGTTACGACGGGAACACTGAAGCTTTCTTT. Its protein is CASSYDGNTEAFF.

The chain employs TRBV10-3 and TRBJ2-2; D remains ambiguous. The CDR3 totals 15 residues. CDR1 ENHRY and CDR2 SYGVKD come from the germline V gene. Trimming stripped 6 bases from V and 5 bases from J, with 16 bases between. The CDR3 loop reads CAISQSFMETGELFF. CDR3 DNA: TGTGCCATCAGCCAGTCCTTTATGGAAACCGGGGAGCTGTTTTTT.

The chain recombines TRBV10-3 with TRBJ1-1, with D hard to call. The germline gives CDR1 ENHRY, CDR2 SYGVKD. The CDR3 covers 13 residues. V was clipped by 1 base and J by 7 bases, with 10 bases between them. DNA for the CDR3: TGTGCCATCAGTGAGTTAGACCCTCGTGAAGCTTTCTTT. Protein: CAISELDPREAFF.

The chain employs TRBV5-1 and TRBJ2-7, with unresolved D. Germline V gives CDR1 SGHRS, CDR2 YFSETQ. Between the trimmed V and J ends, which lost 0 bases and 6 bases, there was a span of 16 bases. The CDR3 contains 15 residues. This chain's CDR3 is CASSLEAAPLGEQYF. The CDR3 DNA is TGCGCCAGCAGCTTGGAGGCAGCGCCGTTGGGCGAGCAGTACTTC. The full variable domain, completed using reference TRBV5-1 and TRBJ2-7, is KAGVTQTPRYLIKTRGQQVTLSCSPISGHRSVSWYQQTPGQGLQFLFEYFSETQRNKGNFPGRFSGRQFSNSRSEMNVSTLELGDSALYLCASSLEAAPLGEQYFGPGTRLTVT.

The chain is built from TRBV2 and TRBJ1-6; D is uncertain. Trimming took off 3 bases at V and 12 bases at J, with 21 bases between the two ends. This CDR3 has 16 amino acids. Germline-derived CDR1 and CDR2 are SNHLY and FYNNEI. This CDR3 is CASSESWQALWKPLHF. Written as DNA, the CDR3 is TGTGCCAGCAGTGAGAGTTGGCAGGCCTTGTGGAAACCCCTCCACTTT. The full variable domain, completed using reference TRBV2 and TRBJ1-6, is EPEVTQTPSHQVTQMGQEVILRCVPISNHLYFYWYRQILGQKVEFLVSFYNNEISEKSEIFDDQFSVERPDGSNFTLKIRSTKLEDSAMYFCASSESWQALWKPLHFGNGTRLTVT.

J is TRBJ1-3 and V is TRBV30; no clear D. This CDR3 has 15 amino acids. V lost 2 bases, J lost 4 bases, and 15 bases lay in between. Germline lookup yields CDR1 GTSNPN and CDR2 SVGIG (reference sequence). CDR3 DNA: TGTGCCTGGAGTTTGGGCCCCTCGGGAGGAAACACCATATATTTT. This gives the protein CAWSLGPSGGNTIYF.

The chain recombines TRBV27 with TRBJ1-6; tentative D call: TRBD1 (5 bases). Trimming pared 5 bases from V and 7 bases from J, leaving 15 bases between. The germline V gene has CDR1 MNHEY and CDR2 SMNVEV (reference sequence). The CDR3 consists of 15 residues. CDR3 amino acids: CASSIETAINSPLHF. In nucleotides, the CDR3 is TGTGCCAGCAGTATTGAGACAGCTATCAATTCACCCCTCCACTTT.

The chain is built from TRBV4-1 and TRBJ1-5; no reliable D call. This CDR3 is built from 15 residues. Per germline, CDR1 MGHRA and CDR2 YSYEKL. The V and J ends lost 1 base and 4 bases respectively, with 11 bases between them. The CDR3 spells CASSQVSGYNQPQHF. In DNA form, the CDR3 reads TGCGCCAGCAGCCAAGTTTCGGGGTATAATCAGCCCCAGCATTTT.

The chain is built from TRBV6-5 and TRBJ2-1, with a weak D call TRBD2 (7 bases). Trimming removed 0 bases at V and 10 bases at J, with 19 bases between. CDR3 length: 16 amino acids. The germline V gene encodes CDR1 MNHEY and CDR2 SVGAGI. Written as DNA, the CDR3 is TGTGCCAGCAGTTACTCGTATGGGGGGGCGGGGACGGAGCAGTTCTTC. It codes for CASSYSYGGAGTEQFF.

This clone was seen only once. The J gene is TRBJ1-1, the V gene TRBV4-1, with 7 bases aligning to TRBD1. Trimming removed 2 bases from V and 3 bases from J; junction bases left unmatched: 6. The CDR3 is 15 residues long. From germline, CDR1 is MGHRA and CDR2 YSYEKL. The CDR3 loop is CASSQTGAGYTEAFF. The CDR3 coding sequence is TGCGCCAGCAGCCAAACAGGGGCGGGCTACACTGAAGCTTTCTTT.

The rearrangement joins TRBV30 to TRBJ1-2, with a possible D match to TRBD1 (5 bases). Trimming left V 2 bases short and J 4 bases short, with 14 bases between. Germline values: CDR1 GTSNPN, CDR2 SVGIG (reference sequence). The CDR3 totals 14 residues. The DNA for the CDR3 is TGTGCCTGGAGTTGGTGGGGGGTTAGCTATGGCTACACCTTC. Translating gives CAWSWWGVSYGYTF.

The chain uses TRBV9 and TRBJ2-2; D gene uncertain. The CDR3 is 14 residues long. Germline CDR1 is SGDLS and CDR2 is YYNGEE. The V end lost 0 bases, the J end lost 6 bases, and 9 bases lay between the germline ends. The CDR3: CASSVGPLAGELFF. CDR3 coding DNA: TGTGCCAGCAGCGTAGGCCCTCTGGCCGGGGAGCTGTTTTTT.

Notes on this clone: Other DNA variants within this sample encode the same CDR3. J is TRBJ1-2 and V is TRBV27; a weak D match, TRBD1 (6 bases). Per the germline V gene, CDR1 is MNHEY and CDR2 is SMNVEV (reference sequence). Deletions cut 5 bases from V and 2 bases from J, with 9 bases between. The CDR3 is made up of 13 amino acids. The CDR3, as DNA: TGTGCCAGCAGTCCCACAGGGAACTATGGCTACACCTTC. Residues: CASSPTGNYGYTF.

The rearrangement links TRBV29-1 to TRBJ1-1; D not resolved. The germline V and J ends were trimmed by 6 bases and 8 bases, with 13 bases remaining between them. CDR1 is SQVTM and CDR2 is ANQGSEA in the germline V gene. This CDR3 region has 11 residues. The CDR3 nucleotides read TGCAGCGTACCGACGGAATCGGAAGCTTTCTTT. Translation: CSVPTESEAFF.

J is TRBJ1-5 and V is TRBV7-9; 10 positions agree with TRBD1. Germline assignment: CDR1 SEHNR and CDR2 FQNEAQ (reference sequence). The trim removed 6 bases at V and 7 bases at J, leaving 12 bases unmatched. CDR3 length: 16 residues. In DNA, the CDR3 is TGTGCCAGCAGTCCGGGACAGGGGCGGTACTGGCAGCCCCAGCATTTT. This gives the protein CASSPGQGRYWQPQHF.

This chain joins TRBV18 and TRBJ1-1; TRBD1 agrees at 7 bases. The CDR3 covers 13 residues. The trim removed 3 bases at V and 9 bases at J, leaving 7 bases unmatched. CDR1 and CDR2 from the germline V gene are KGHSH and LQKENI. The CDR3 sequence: CASSPGTVSQAFF. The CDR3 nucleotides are TGTGCCAGCTCACCGGGGACAGTTAGTCAAGCTTTCTTT.

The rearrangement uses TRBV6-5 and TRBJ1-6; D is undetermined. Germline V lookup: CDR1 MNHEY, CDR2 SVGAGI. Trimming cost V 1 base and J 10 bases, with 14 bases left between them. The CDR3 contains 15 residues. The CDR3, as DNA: TGTGCCAGCAGTTACTTCTTCCGTGTGGTCTCACCCCTCCACTTT. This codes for CASSYFFRVVSPLHF.